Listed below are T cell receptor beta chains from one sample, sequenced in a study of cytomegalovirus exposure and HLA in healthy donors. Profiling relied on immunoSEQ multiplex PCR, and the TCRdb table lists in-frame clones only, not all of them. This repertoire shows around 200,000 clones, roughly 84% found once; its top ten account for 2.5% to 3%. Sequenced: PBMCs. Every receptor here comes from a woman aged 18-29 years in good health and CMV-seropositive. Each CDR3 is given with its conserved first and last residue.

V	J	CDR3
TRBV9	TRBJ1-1	CASSVSGVSNTEAFF
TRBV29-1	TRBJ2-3	CSVELPRGRKDTQYF
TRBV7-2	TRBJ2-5	CASSLGAVETQYF
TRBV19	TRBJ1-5	CASSRGGQPQHF
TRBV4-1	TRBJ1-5	CASSHAPGTDSNQPQHF
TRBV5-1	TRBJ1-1	CASQVGTLNTEAFF
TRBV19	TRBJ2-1	CASSLRPFSDSEQFF
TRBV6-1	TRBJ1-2	CASSERGQGIRYGYTF
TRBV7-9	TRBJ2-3	CASSSPSGEDTQYF
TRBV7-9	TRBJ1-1	CAVSYRAMNTEAFF
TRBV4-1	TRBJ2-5	CASSQVAGIETQYF
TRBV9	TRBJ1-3	CASSVGLTGTPGNTIYF
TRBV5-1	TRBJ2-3	CASRGGGATDTQYF
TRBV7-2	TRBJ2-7	CASRKQGEQYF
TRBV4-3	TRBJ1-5	CASSQDSRVGDRNQPQHF